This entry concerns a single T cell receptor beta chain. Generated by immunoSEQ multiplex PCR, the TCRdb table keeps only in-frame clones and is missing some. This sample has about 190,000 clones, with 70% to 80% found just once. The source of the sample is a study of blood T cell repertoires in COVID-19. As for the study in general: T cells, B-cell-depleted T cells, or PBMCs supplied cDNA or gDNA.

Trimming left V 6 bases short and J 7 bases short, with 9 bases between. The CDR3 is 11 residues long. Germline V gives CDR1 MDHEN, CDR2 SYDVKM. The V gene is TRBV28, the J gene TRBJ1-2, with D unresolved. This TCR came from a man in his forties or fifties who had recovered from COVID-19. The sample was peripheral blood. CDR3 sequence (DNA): TGTGCCAGCAGGGTGAGCCGTGGCTACACCTTC. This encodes CASRVSRGYTF.